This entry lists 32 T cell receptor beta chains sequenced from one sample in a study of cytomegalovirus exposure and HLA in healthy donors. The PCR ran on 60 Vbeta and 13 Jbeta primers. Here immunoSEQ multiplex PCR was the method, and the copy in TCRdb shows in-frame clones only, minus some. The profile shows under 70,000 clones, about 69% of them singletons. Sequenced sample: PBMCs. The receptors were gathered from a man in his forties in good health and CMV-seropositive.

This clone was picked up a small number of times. The DNA of the CDR3 is TGTGCCAGCATCGCACAGTCTGACAATCAGCCCCAGCATTTT. Protein product: CASIAQSDNQPQHF. The genes are TRBV6-6 and TRBJ1-5; D is unresolved. V lost 7 bases and J 3 bases, leaving 13 bases between the germline ends. The CDR3 sequence is 14 residues long. The germline CDR1 and CDR2 sequences are MNHNY and SVGAGI (reference sequence).

The CDR3 protein is CASSLALNFYNEQFF. The CDR3 region has the DNA TGTGCCAGCAGCTTAGCGTTGAACTTCTACAATGAGCAGTTCTTC. The gene calls are TRBV7-8 and TRBJ2-1; D is unclear. Germline V CDR1 and CDR2: SGHVS, FQNEAQ. The CDR3 spans 15 residues. V was pared by 0 bases and J by 3 bases, with 9 bases between.

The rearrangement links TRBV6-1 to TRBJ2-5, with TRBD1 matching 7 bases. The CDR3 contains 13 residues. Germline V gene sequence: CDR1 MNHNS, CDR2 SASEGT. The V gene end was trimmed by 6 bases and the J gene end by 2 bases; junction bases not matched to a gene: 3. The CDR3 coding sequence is TGTGCCAGCAGCCGACAGGGTCAAGAGACCCAGTACTTC. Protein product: CASSRQGQETQYF.

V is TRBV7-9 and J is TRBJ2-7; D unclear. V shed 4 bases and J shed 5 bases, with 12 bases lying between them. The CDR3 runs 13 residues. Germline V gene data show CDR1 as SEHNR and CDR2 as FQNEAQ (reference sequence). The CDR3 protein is CASSSLGPHEQYF. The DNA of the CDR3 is TGTGCCAGCAGCTCCCTAGGCCCCCACGAGCAGTACTTC.

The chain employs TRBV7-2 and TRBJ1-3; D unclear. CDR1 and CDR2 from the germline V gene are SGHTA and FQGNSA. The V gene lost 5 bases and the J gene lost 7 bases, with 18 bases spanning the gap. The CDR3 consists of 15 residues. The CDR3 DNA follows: TGTGCCAGCAGCCCACAGCGGGCTCCGACGAACACCATATATTTT. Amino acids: CASSPQRAPTNTIYF.

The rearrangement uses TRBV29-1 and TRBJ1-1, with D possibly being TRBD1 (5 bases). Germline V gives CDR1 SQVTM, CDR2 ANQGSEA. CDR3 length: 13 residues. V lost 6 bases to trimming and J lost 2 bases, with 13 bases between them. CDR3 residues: CSVRGDGNTEAFF. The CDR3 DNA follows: TGCAGCGTGCGGGGGGACGGTAACACTGAAGCTTTCTTT.

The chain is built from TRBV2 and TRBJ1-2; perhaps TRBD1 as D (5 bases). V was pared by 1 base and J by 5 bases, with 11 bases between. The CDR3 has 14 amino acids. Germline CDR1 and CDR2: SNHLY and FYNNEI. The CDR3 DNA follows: TGTGCCAGCAGTGAAGATCGACAGCATTATGGCTACACCTTC. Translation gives CASSEDRQHYGYTF. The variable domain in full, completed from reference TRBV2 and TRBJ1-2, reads EPEVTQTPSHQVTQMGQEVILRCVPISNHLYFYWYRQILGQKVEFLVSFYNNEISEKSEIFDDQFSVERPDGSNFTLKIRSTKLEDSAMYFCASSEDRQHYGYTFGSGTRLTVV.

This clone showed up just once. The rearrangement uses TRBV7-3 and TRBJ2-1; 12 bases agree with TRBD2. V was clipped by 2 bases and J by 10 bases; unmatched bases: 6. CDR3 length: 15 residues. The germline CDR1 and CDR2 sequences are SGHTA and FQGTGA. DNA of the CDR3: TGTGCCAGCAGCTTATTGTCTAGCGGGGGGGCCGAGCAGTTCTTC. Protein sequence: CASSLLSSGGAEQFF.

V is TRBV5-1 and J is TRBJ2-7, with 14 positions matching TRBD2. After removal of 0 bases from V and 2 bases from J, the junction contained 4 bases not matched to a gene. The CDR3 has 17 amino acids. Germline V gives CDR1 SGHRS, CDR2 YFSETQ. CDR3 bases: TGCGCCAGCAGCTTGGCCGGGACTAGCGGGGGTACCTACGAGCAGTACTTC. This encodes CASSLAGTSGGTYEQYF.

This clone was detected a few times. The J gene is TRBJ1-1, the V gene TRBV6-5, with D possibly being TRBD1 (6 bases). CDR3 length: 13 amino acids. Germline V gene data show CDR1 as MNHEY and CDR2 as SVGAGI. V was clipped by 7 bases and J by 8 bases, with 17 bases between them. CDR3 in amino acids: CASTSRGGFEAFF. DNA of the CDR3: TGTGCCAGCACTTCTCGGGGGGGCTTCGAAGCTTTCTTT.

CDR3 sequence: CASSELSYQETQYF. In DNA, the CDR3 is TGTGCCAGCAGTGAACTGAGTTACCAAGAGACCCAGTACTTC. The rearrangement uses TRBV2 and TRBJ2-5; D remains unclear. V was trimmed by 2 bases and J by 0 bases, leaving 7 bases between them. Germline V gene lookup returns CDR1 SNHLY and CDR2 FYNNEI. The CDR3 extends over 14 amino acids.

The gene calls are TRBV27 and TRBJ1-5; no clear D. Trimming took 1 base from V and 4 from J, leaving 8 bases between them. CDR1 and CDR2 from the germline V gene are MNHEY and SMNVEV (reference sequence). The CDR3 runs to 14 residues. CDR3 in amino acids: CASSLFGGNQPQHF. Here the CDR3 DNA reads TGTGCCAGCAGTTTATTCGGCGGGAATCAGCCCCAGCATTTT.

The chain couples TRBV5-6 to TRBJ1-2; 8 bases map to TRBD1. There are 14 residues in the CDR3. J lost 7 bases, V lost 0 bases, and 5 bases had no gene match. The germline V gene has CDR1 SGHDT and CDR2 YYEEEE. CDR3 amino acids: CASSLGSGGSGYTF. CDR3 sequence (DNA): TGTGCCAGCAGCTTGGGGTCAGGGGGCTCTGGCTACACCTTC. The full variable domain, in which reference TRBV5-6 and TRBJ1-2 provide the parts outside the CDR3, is DAGVTQSPTHLIKTRGQQVTLRCSPKSGHDTVSWYQQALGQGPQFIFQYYEEEERQRGNFPDRFSGHQFPNYSSELNVNALLLGDSALYLCASSLGSGGSGYTFGSGTRLTVV.

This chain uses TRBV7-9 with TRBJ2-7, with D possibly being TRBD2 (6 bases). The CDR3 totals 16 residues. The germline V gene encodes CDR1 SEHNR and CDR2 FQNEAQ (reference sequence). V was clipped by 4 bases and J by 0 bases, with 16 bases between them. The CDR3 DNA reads TGTGCCAGCAGCTCCGGATTGGGGGGACTCTCCTACGAGCAGTACTTC. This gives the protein CASSSGLGGLSYEQYF.

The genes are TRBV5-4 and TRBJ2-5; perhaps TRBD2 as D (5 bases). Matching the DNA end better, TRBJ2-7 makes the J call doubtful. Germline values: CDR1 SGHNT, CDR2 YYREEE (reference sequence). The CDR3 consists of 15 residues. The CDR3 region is CASSLRGRSPYEQYF. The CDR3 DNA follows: TGTGCCAGCAGCTTGCGAGGGCGCTCTCCCTACGAGCAGTACTTC.

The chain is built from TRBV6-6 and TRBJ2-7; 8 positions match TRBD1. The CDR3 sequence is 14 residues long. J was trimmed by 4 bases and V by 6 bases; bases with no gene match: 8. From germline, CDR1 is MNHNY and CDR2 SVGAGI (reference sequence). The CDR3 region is CASSSGTGLYEQYF. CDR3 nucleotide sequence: TGTGCCAGCAGCTCCGGGACAGGCCTATACGAGCAGTACTTC.

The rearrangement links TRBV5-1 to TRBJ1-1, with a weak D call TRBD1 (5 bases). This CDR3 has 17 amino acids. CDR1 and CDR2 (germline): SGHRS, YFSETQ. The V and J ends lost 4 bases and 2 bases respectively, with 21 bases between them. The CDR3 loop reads CASSPAIGGARNTEAFF. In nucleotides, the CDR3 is TGCGCCAGCAGCCCTGCGATAGGAGGGGCCAGAAACACTGAAGCTTTCTTT.

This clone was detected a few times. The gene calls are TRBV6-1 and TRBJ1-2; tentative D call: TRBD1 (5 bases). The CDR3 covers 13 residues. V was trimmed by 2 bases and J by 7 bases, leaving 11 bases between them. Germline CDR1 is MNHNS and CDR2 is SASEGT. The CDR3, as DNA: TGTGCCAGCAGTGAACAGGGTAGACGTGGCTACACCTTC. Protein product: CASSEQGRRGYTF.

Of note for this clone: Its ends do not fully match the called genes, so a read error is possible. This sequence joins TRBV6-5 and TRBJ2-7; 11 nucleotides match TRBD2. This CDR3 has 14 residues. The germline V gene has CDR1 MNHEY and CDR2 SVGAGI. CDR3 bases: TGTGCCAGCAGTTACGAGACTAGCGGGATCGAGAAGTACTTC. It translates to CASSYETSGIEKYF.

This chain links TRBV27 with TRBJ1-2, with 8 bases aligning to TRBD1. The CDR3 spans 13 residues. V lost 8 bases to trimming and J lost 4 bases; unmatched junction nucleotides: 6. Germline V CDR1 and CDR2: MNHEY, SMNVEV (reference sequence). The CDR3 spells CASSTGVAYGYTF. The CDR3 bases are TGTGCCAGCTCGACAGGGGTGGCCTATGGCTACACCTTC.

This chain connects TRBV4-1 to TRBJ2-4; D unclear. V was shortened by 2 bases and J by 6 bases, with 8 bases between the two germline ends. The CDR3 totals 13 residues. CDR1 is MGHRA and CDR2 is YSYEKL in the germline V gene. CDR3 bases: TGCGCCAGCAGCCAAACCGAGGTAAACATTCAGTACTTC. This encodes CASSQTEVNIQYF.

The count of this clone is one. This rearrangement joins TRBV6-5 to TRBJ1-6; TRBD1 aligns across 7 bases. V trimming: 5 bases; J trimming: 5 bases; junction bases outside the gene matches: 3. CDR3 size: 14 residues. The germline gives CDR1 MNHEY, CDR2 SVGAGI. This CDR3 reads CASSKGGNNSPLHF. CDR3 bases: TGTGCCAGCAGTAAAGGGGGCAATAATTCACCCCTCCACTTT.

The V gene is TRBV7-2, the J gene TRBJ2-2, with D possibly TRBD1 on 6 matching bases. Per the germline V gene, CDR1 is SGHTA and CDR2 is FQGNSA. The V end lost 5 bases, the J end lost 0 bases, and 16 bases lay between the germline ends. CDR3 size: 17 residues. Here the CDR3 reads CASSIQLTGTNTGELFF. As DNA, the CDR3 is TGTGCCAGCAGCATACAGTTGACAGGAACGAACACCGGGGAGCTGTTTTTT.

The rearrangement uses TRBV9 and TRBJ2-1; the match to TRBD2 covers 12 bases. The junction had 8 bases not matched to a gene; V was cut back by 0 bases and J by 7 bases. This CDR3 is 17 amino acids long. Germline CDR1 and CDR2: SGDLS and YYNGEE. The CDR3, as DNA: TGTGCCAGCAGCGTAGGAGGGACCGGGACTAGCGGGAATGAGCAGTTCTTC. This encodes CASSVGGTGTSGNEQFF.

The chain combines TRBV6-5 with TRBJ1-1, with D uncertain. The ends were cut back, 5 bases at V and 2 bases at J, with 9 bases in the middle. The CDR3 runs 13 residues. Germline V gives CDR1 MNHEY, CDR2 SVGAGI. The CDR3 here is CASSDTDNTEAFF. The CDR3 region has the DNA TGTGCCAGCAGTGACACGGATAACACTGAAGCTTTCTTT.

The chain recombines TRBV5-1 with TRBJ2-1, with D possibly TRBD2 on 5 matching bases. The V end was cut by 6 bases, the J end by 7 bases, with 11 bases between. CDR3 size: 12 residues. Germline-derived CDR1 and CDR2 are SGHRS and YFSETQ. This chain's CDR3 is CASTSEGNEQFF. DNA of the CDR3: TGCGCCAGCACCTCAGAGGGAAATGAGCAGTTCTTC.

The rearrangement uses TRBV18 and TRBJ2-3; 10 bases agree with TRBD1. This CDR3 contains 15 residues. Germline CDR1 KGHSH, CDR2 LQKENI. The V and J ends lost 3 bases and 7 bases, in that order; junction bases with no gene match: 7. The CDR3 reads CASSPDRGRQNTQYF. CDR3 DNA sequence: TGTGCCAGCTCACCCGACAGGGGGCGTCAAAATACGCAGTATTTT. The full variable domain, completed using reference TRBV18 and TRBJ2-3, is NAGVMQNPRHLVRRRGQEARLRCSPMKGHSHVYWYRQLPEEGLKFMVYLQKENIIDESGMPKERFSAEFPKEGPSILRIQQVVRGDSAAYFCASSPDRGRQNTQYFGPGTRLTVL.

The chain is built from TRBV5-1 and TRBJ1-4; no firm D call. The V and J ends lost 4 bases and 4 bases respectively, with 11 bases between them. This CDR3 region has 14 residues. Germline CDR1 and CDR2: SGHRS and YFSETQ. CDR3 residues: CASSQGDRNEKLFF. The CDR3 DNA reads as TGCGCCAGCAGCCAAGGAGACCGTAATGAAAAACTGTTTTTT.

For the CDR3, the DNA is TGCGCCAGCAGCCCCCTTAGTAGCGGGGGGACCGGGGAGCTGTTTTTT. Translation gives CASSPLSSGGTGELFF. The rearrangement links TRBV5-1 to TRBJ2-2, with TRBD2 identical over 10 bases. The length of the CDR3 is 16 residues. Germline values: CDR1 SGHRS, CDR2 YFSETQ. The V gene end was trimmed by 4 bases and the J gene end by 5 bases; junction bases not matched to a gene: 8.

For the CDR3, the DNA is TGCAGCGTTGAAGGTTCGGCGGGGGCGCGAAATGAGCAGTTCTTC. As protein: CSVEGSAGARNEQFF. The chain couples TRBV29-1 to TRBJ2-1, with D possibly TRBD2 on 7 matching bases. Per germline, CDR1 SQVTM and CDR2 ANQGSEA. CDR3 length: 15 residues. Trimming shortened V by 1 base and J by 7 bases, and 17 bases separated the two germline ends.

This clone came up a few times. The CDR3 region is CASSIRQGQPQHF. CDR3 in DNA: TGTGCCAGTAGTATAAGACAGGGCCAGCCCCAGCATTTT. The chain carries TRBV19 and TRBJ1-5; 7 bases align to TRBD1. The germline gives CDR1 LNHDA, CDR2 SQIVND (reference sequence). This CDR3 region has 13 residues. V shed 2 bases and J 7 bases; nucleotides not matched to a gene: 2. The full variable domain, completed using reference TRBV19 and TRBJ1-5, is DGGITQSPKYLFRKEGQNVTLSCEQNLNHDAMYWYRQDPGQGLRLIYYSQIVNDFQKGDIAEGYSVSREKKESFPLTVTSAQKNPTAFYLCASSIRQGQPQHFGDGTRLSIL.

The DNA for the CDR3 is TGCGCCAGCAGTAGGGGGACCCCTAGCACAGATACGCAGTATTTT. Translating gives CASSRGTPSTDTQYF. The chain carries TRBV5-1 and TRBJ2-3; tentative D call: TRBD1 (6 bases). The V gene's germline CDR1 is SGHRS and CDR2 YFSETQ. The V end was cut by 5 bases, the J end by 0 bases, with 13 bases between. The CDR3 sequence is 15 residues long.